This is a list of T cell receptor beta chains from one sample in a study of cytomegalovirus exposure and HLA in healthy donors. Measured with immunoSEQ multiplex PCR; TCRdb has only the in-frame clones, and not every one. The sample carries 150,000 or so clones, more than 70% recorded once. Sequencing used PBMCs. These TCRs come from a man between 45 and 60 years old in good health and CMV-seronegative. CDR3s include the opening cysteine and the closing phenylalanine or tryptophan. D genes are given only for firm matches. Part of the rows lack a size; the others show once, few, many or a class for expanded clones.

-	TRBV5-6	TRBJ2-2	TRBD1	TGTGCCAGCAGCTTCGGGACAGGGGGCACCGGGGAGCTGTTTTTT	CASSFGTGGTGELFF
-	TRBV13	TRBJ1-1	TRBD1	TGTGCCAGCAGCCGCGACAGGGGGAACACTGAAGCTTTCTTT	CASSRDRGNTEAFF
-	TRBV11-3	TRBJ2-5	-	TGTGCCAGCAGCTTAGTCTCCCTCCGGGAGGAGACCCAGTACTTC	CASSLVSLREETQYF
-	TRBV7-9	TRBJ1-1	-	TGTGCCAGCAGCTTAGCACTTTTGAACACTGAAGCTTTCTTT	CASSLALLNTEAFF
-	TRBV15	TRBJ1-1	TRBD1	TGTGCCACCAGCCACCGACAGGGAATGAACACTGAAGCTTTCTTT	CATSHRQGMNTEAFF
-	TRBV7-2	TRBJ1-3	-	TGTGCCAGCAGCCCCCAGGGTAACACTGGAAACACCATATATTTT	CASSPQGNTGNTIYF
few	TRBV30	TRBJ1-1	TRBD1	TGTGCCTGGAACAGGGGGCCGAACACTGAAGCTTTCTTT	CAWNRGPNTEAFF
once	TRBV19	TRBJ2-7	-	TGTGCCAGTAGTGTGGCTAGCGCATCCTACGAGCAGTACTTC	CASSVASASYEQYF
-	TRBV7-9	TRBJ2-7	-	TGTGCCAGCAGCTTGGAGACCTACGAGCAGTACTTC	CASSLETYEQYF
-	TRBV4-1	TRBJ2-7	TRBD1	TGCGCCAGCAGCCCCGGACAGGGGCCAGCCAAGACCTACGAGCAGTACTTC	CASSPGQGPAKTYEQYF
-	TRBV15	TRBJ1-1	-	TGTGCCACCAGCTTATCGAGGGCCACTGAAGCTTTCTTT	CATSLSRATEAFF
once	TRBV7-9	TRBJ2-3	-	TGTGCCAGCAGCCCCTATCGGGAGACTAAGGATACGCAGTATTTT	CASSPYRETKDTQYF
-	TRBV28	TRBJ1-2	-	TGTGCCAGCAGTCTCCGGACAGACTATGGCTACACCTTC	CASSLRTDYGYTF
-	TRBV28	TRBJ1-1	-	TGTGCCAGCAGCCTAGGGGGTGCGGGGGACACTGAAGCTTTCTTT	CASSLGGAGDTEAFF
-	TRBV5-6	TRBJ2-5	TRBD1	TGTGCCAGCAGCTTAAGGACAGGGTTTGGGGAGACCCAGTACTTC	CASSLRTGFGETQYF
-	TRBV4-2	TRBJ2-1	-	TGTGCCAGCAGCCCCCTTTATCGCCGACAGGGTGGGGAAGCGGGAGCCTACAATGAGCAGTTCTTC	CASSPLYRRQGGEAGAYNEQFF
-	TRBV5-1	TRBJ1-4	TRBD1	TGCGCCAGCAGCTTGGGCAGGGGGCCGACTGATGAAAAACTGTTTTTT	CASSLGRGPTDEKLFF
-	TRBV6-1	TRBJ1-1	-	TGTGCCAGCAGTGGGGAGGCGGGGGCCGTTTCGAGAAGCACTGAAGCTTTCTTT	CASSGEAGAVSRSTEAFF
-	TRBV7-9	TRBJ2-7	TRBD2	TGTGCCAGCAGCTCGGGACTAGCGGGTACCGAGCAGTACTTC	CASSSGLAGTEQYF
-	TRBV9	TRBJ2-2	-	TGTGCCAGCAGCCCCCGAGGAGAGCTAACCTTCACCGGGGAGCTGTTTTTT	CASSPRGELTFTGELFF
-	TRBV2	TRBJ2-3	TRBD2	TGTGCCAGCAGACCCACGGCGGGGGTGACAGATACGCAGTATTTT	CASRPTAGVTDTQYF
-	TRBV7-8	TRBJ2-2	-	TGTGCCAGCAGCTTAGACTCGGGAGAGGAGCTGTTTTTT	CASSLDSGEELFF
-	TRBV10-1	TRBJ2-1	TRBD2	TGCGCCAGCAGTGAGGGGCTGGACGCGGGAGGGCCACCCAATGAGCAGTTCTTC	CASSEGLDAGGPPNEQFF
-	TRBV5-6	TRBJ2-7	TRBD1	TGTGCCAGCAGCCCCGGGGACAGGGAAGCCCCCGAGCAGTACTTC	CASSPGDREAPEQYF
-	TRBV4-1	TRBJ1-1	-	TGCGCCAGCAGCCAAGCGCACAGGGAGGGAACTGAAGCTTTCTTT	CASSQAHREGTEAFF
-	TRBV7-8	TRBJ1-1	TRBD1	TGTGCCAGCAGCTTAGAGTGGACAGGGGCCACTGAAGCTTTCTTT	CASSLEWTGATEAFF
-	TRBV9	TRBJ2-3	-	TGTGCCAGCAGCGCCGTAGTAGGGGGTATCGGGGCGAGTCGGAATACGCAGTATTTT	CASSAVVGGIGASRNTQYF
-	TRBV2	TRBJ2-5	-	TGTGCCAGCATAATAGGGGGGGGAGAGACCCAGTACTTC	CASIIGGGETQYF